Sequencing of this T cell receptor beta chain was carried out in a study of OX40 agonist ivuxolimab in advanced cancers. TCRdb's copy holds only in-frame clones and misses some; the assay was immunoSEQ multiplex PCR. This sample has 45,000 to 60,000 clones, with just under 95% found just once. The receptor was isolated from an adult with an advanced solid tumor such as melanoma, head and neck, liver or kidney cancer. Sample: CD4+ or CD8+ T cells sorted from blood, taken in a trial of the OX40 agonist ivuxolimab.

CDR3 DNA: TGTGCCAGAGGGGGGGGTCTTGACTATGGCTACACCTTC. It is translated as CARGGGLDYGYTF. This chain links TRBV2 with TRBJ1-2, with a tentative D call TRBD1 (6 bases). The CDR3 spans 13 residues. V lost 9 bases and J lost 3, with 14 bases in between. Per the germline V gene, CDR1 is SNHLY and CDR2 is FYNNEI.